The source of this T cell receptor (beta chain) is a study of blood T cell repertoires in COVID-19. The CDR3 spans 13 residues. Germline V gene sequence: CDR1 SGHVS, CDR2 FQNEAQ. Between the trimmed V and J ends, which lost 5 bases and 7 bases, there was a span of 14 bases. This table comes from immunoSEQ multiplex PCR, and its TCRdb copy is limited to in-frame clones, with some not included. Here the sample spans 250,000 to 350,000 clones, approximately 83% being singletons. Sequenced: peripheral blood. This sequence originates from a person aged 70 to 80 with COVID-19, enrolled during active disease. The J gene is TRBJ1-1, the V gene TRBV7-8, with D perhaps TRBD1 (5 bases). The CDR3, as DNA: TGTGCCAGCAGCAACCCCGGGACTTATGAAGCTTTCTTT. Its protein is CASSNPGTYEAFF.